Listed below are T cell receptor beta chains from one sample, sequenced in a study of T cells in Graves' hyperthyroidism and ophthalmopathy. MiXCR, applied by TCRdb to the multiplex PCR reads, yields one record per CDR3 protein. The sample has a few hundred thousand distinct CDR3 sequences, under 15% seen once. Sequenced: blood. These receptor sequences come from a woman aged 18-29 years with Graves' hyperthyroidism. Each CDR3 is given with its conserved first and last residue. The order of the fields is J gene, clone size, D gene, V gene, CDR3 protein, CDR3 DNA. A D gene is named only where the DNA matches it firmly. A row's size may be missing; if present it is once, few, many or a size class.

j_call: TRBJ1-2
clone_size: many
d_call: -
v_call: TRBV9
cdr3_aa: CASSPGGTSLYGYTF
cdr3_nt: TGTGCCAGCAGCCCGGGAGGGACAAGTCTCTATGGCTACACCTTC

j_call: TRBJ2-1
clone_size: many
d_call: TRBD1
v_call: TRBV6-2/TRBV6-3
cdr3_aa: CASSYSMYRAGQGRDEQFF
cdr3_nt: TGTGCCAGCAGTTACTCGATGTACCGGGCTGGACAGGGCAGGGATGAGCAGTTCTTC

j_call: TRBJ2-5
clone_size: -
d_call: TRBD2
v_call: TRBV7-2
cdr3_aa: CASSSRLARSSRVGAQYF
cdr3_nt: TGTGCCAGCAGCTCTCGACTAGCGAGAAGCTCTCGGGTCGGAGCCCAGTACTTC

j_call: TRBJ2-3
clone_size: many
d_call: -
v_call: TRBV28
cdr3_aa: CASSLWASRAGTDTQYF
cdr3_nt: TGTGCCAGCAGTTTATGGGCTAGCCGCGCTGGCACAGATACGCAGTATTTT

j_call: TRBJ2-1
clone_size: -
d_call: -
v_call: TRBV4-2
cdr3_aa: CASSQDPPSSYNEQFF
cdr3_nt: TGTGCCAGCAGCCAAGATCCCCCGAGCTCCTACAATGAGCAGTTCTTC

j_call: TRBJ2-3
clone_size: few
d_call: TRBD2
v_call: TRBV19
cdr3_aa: CASSRSGRASTDTQYF
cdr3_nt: TGTGCCAGTAGTCGTAGCGGGAGGGCAAGCACAGATACGCAGTATTTT

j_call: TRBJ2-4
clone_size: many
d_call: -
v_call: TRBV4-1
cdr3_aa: CASSTQGLNIQYF
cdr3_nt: TGCGCCAGCAGCACACAGGGTCTAAACATTCAGTACTTC

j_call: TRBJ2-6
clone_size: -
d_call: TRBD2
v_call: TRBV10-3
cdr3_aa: CAISPAGGGSGANVLTF
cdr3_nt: TGTGCCATCAGCCCAGCGGGGGGAGGCTCTGGGGCCAACGTCCTGACTTTC

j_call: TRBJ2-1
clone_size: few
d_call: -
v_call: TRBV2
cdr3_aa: CASGLSRSYNEQFF
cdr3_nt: TGTGCCAGTGGACTATCCCGCTCCTACAATGAGCAGTTCTTC

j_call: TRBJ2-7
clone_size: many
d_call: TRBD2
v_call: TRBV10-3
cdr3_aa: CAISEGTRIYEQYF
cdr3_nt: TGTGCCATCAGTGAGGGGACTAGAATCTACGAGCAGTACTTC

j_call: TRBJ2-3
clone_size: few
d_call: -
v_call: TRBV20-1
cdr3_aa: CSARGTATSTDTQYF
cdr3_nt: TGCAGTGCTAGAGGGACAGCCACTAGCACAGATACGCAGTATTTT

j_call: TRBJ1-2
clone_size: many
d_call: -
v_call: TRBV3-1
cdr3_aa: CASSPGPNYGYTF
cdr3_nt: TGTGCCAGCAGCCCAGGGCCCAACTATGGCTACACCTTC

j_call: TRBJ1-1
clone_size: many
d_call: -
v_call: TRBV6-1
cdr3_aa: CASGWTRLNTEAFF
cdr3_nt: TGTGCCAGCGGCTGGACAAGGCTAAACACTGAAGCTTTCTTT

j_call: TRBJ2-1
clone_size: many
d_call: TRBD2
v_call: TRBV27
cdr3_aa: CASSFLAGGPNEQFF
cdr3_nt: TGTGCCAGCAGTTTCTTAGCGGGAGGGCCCAATGAGCAGTTCTTC

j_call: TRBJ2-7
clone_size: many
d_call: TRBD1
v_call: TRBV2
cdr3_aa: CASRTGQGWSEQYF
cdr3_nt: TGTGCCAGCAGGACTGGACAGGGGTGGAGCGAGCAGTACTTC

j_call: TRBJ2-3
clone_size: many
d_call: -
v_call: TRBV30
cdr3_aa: CAWRRGVSTDTQYF
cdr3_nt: TGTGCCTGGAGGAGGGGGGTAAGCACAGATACGCAGTATTTT

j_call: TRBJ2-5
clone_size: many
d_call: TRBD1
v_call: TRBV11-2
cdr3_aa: CASRSLRDRAIQETQYF
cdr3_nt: TGTGCCAGCAGATCCCTCCGGGACAGGGCTATCCAAGAGACCCAGTACTTC

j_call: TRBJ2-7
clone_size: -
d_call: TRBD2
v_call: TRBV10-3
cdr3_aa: CAISLAGLYEQYF
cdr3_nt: TGTGCCATCTCACTAGCGGGGCTGTACGAGCAGTACTTC

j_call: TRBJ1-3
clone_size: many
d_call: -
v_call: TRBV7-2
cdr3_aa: CASSLSAGNTIYF
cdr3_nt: TGTGCCAGCAGCTTAAGCGCTGGAAACACCATATATTTT